This is a list of T cell receptor beta chains from one sample in a study of control samples from healthy donors and cancer patients. The repertoire was sequenced with immunoSEQ multiplex PCR; TCRdb's copy has only in-frame clones and lacks some. The sample includes under 200,000 clones, around 88% of them seen just once. Material for sequencing was blood. These receptors were collected from a woman in her twenties or thirties in good health. CDR3s include the opening cysteine and the closing phenylalanine or tryptophan. D genes are given only for firm matches.

D	J	V	DNA	CDR3
TRBD2	TRBJ2-2	TRBV15	TGTGCCACCAGCAGCGGGACTAGCGGGAGGGGAGGGGAGCTGTTTTTT	CATSSGTSGRGGELFF
NA	TRBJ1-1	TRBV29-1	TGCAGCGTATGGGGGATTGAAGCTTTCTTT	CSVWGIEAFF
NA	TRBJ1-4	TRBV19	TGTGCAACATCCGGGCCCGGTCTCGAAAAACTGTTTTTT	CATSGPGLEKLFF
TRBD1	TRBJ2-7	TRBV28	TGTGCCAGCAGTTTCCCATCCGTGATTGAGAAAATACCGGGACAGGGCTACGAGCAGTACTTC	CASSFPSVIEKIPGQGYEQYF
TRBD2	TRBJ2-1	TRBV18	TGTGCCAGCTCACCCTCCTTTATCCTAGCGGGAGGAGGTCGGGATGAGCAGTTCTTC	CASSPSFILAGGGRDEQFF
TRBD1	TRBJ1-2	TRBV3-1/TRBV3-2	TGTGCCAGCAGCCTGACAGGGCGTTTTGGCTACACCTTC	CASSLTGRFGYTF
TRBD2	TRBJ2-7	TRBV5-1	TGCGCCAGCAGCCCGACTAGCGGAGCATACGAGCAGTACTTC	CASSPTSGAYEQYF
TRBD1	TRBJ1-1	TRBV28	TGTGCCAGCGCAAACCCCAGGGGGATGACTGAAGCTTTCTTT	CASANPRGMTEAFF
NA	TRBJ2-7	TRBV27	TGTGCCAGCAGTCCTCGGGGGAGCCCCTACGAGCAGTACTTC	CASSPRGSPYEQYF
NA	TRBJ2-1	TRBV6-6	TGTGCCAGCAGTTACGGCTTTCGGCTCGCCGATGAGCAGTTCTTC	CASSYGFRLADEQFF